The source of this T cell receptor beta chain is a study of CDR3 diversity in severe acne. The CDR3 loop spans 16 amino acids. Germline CDR1 reads MNHEY; CDR2 reads SMNVEV (reference sequence). TCRdb reprocessed the PCR reads via MiXCR and lists one record per CDR3 protein. Found here are tens of thousands of distinct CDR3 sequences, 45% to 60% of them singletons; the top ten hold around an eighth. To note about this clonotype: At one end the junction does not follow the germline gene, possibly because of a read error.

The TCR sequence derives from a male donor in good health, without acne. V is TRBV27 and J is TRBJ2-1; 8 nucleotides line up with TRBD1. The sequenced sample consisted of blood. This CDR3 is CASSSGGRGTYNEQFF. In nucleotides, the CDR3 is TGTGCTAGCAGTTCAGGGGGCAGGGGAACCTACAATGAGCAGTTCTTC.